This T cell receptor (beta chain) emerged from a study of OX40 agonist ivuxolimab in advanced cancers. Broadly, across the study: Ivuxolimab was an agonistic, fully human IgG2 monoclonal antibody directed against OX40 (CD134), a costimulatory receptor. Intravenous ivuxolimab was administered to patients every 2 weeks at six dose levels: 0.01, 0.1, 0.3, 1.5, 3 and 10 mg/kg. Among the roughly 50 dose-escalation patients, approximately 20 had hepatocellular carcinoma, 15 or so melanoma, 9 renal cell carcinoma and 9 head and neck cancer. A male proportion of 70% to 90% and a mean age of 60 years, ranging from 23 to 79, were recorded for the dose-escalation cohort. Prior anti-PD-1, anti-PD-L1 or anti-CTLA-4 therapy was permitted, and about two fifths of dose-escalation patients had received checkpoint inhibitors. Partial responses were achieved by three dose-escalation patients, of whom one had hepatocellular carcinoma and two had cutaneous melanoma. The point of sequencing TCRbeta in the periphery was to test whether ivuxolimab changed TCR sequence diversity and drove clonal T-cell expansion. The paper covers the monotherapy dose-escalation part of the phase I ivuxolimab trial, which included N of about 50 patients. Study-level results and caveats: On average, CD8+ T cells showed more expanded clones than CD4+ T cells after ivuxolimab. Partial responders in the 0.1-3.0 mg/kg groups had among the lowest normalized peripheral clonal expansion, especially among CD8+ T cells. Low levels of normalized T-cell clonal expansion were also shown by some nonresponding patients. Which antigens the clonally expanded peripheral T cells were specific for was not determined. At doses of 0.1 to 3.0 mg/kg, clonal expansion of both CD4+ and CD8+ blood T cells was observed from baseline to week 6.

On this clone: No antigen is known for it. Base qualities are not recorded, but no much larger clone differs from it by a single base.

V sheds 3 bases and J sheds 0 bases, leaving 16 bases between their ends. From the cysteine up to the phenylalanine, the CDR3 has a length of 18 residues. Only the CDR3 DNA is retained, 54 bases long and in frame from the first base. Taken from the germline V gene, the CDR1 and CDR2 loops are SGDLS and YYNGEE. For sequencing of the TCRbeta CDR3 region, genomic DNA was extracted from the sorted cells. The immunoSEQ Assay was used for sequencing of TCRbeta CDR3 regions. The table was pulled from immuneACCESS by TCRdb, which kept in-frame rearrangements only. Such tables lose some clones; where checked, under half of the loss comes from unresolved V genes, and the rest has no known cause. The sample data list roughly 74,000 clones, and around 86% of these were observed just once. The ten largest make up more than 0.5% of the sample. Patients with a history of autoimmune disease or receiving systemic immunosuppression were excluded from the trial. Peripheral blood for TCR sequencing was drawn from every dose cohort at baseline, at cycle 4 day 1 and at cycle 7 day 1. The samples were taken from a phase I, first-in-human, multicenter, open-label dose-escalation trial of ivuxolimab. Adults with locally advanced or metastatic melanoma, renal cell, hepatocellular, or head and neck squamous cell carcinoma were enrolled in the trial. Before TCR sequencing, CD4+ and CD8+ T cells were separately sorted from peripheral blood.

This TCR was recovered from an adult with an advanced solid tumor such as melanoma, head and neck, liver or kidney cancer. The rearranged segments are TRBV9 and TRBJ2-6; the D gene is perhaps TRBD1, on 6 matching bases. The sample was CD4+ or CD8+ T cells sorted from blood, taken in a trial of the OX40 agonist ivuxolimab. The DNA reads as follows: TGTGCCAGCAGCGCCGAGGGGGAGATCCACTCTGGGGCCAACGTCCTGACTTTC. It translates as CASSAEGEIHSGANVLTF.